The 27 T cell receptor beta chains below were found in one sample sequenced in a study of cytomegalovirus exposure and HLA in healthy donors. The assay was immunoSEQ multiplex PCR, and TCRdb's table has in-frame clones only and misses some. The top ten clones hold 7.5% to 10% of a sample with around 150,000 clones, 70% to 90% of them seen once. The sample comprised PBMCs. Every receptor here comes from a woman aged 18-29 years in good health and CMV-seropositive.

This clone was recorded once. The rearrangement joins TRBV30 to TRBJ1-1, with unresolved D. CDR1 is GTSNPN and CDR2 is SVGIG in the germline V gene (reference sequence). The CDR3 is 15 amino acids. The V gene lost 1 base and the J gene lost 2 bases, with 14 bases spanning the gap. CDR3 sequence reads: CAWSGGDNLNTEAFF. The CDR3 nucleotides read TGTGCCTGGAGTGGGGGAGATAACTTAAACACTGAAGCTTTCTTT.

The V and J genes are TRBV9 and TRBJ1-1; D not certain. The CDR3 length is 15 residues. CDR1 and CDR2 from the germline V gene are SGDLS and YYNGEE. V shed 4 bases and J shed 1 base, with 14 bases lying between them. DNA of the CDR3: TGTGCCAGCAGCCCTCAGGTGGTCCAGAACACTGAAGCTTTCTTT. Its protein product is CASSPQVVQNTEAFF.

This chain joins TRBV9 and TRBJ2-1; 9 bases line up with TRBD2. The germline V gene encodes CDR1 SGDLS and CDR2 YYNGEE. The CDR3 runs to 15 residues. Unmatched junction bases numbered 17, after V lost 4 bases and J lost 15 bases. CDR3 in amino acids: CASSPGLAGVNRPFF. The CDR3 nucleotides read TGTGCCAGCAGCCCAGGCTTAGCGGGAGTCAATCGCCCGTTCTTC.

The genes are TRBV5-8 and TRBJ1-5; 9 bases match TRBD1. Looked up from germline, CDR1 is SGHTS and CDR2 is YDEGEE. J gave up 1 base and V 0 bases, and 5 bases lay outside the gene matches. CDR3 length: 17 residues. The CDR3 sequence is CASSLAGQGTSNQPQHF. The DNA for the CDR3 is TGTGCCAGCAGCTTGGCAGGACAGGGGACGAGCAATCAGCCCCAGCATTTT. Supplemented by reference TRBV5-8 and TRBJ1-5, the full variable domain reads EAGVTQSPTHLIKTRGQQATLRCSPISGHTSVYWYQQALGLGLQFLLWYDEGEERNRGNFPPRFSGRQFPNYSSELNVNALELEDSALYLCASSLAGQGTSNQPQHFGDGTRLSIL.

This clone has just a few counts. The chain recombines TRBV7-3 with TRBJ2-7, with 8 bases lining up with TRBD1. Trimming at V came to 2 bases and at J to 3 bases, leaving 6 bases not matched to a gene. This CDR3 contains 15 residues. Looked up from germline, CDR1 is SGHTA and CDR2 is FQGTGA. In DNA form, the CDR3 reads TGTGCCAGCAGCTTAGGACAGGGAATATTCTACGAGCAGTACTTC. Its translation: CASSLGQGIFYEQYF.

This clone was observed a single time. This chain links TRBV30 with TRBJ2-7; 8 bases are shared with TRBD2. The V gene's germline CDR1 is GTSNPN and CDR2 SVGIG (reference sequence). J gave up 6 bases and V 5 bases, and 3 bases lay outside the gene matches. The CDR3 is 11 amino acids. The CDR3 protein is CAWATSAEQYF. CDR3 DNA: TGTGCCTGGGCGACTAGCGCCGAGCAGTACTTC.

The V and J genes are TRBV11-1 and TRBJ2-3; tentatively, D is TRBD2 (5 bases). There are 12 residues in the CDR3. Germline V CDR1 and CDR2: SGHAT, FQDESV (reference sequence). V lost 4 bases and J lost 6, with 8 bases in between. The CDR3 reads CASSWGADTQYF. The CDR3 bases are TGTGCCAGCAGCTGGGGAGCTGATACGCAGTATTTT.

J is TRBJ2-1 and V is TRBV7-2, with D hard to call. The V gene's germline CDR1 is SGHTA and CDR2 FQGNSA. Trimming left V 1 base short and J 3 bases short, with 7 bases between. The CDR3 consists of 14 residues. CDR3 region: CASSLVAVYNEQFF. The CDR3 region has the DNA TGTGCCAGCAGCTTAGTAGCAGTCTACAATGAGCAGTTCTTC.

The CDR3 is CASSSFGRGRRSYNEQFF. In DNA form, the CDR3 reads TGTGCCAGCAGCTCATTTGGGAGGGGGAGAAGATCTTACAATGAGCAGTTCTTC. The V call is TRBV7-8, the J call TRBJ2-1; a possible D gene is TRBD2 (7 bases). The CDR3 has 18 amino acids. Trimming took off 4 bases at V and 4 bases at J, with 23 bases between the two ends. Germline V CDR1 and CDR2: SGHVS, FQNEAQ.

This clone has only one observation. The genes are TRBV5-1 and TRBJ2-2; perhaps TRBD2 as D (5 bases). This CDR3 has 16 amino acids. V was shortened by 0 bases and J by 7 bases, with 16 bases between the two germline ends. Per germline, CDR1 SGHRS and CDR2 YFSETQ. The CDR3 region is CASSLVSSPRGGELFF. The CDR3 DNA reads as TGCGCCAGCAGCTTGGTTTCTAGCCCTAGAGGCGGGGAGCTGTTTTTT.

This clone has only a few counts. V and J are TRBV5-4 and TRBJ2-7, with TRBD2 matching over 11 bases. The trim removed 0 bases at V and 5 bases at J, leaving 10 bases unmatched. Germline assignment: CDR1 SGHNT and CDR2 YYREEE (reference sequence). The CDR3 runs to 17 residues. The DNA for the CDR3 is TGTGCCAGCAGCTTGGCCCCCAGTAGCGGGAGGGCCCACGAGCAGTACTTC. This gives the protein CASSLAPSSGRAHEQYF.

The chain uses TRBV7-2 and TRBJ2-1, with TRBD1 matching over 9 bases. The junction had 2 bases not matched to a gene; V was cut back by 1 base and J by 7 bases. The CDR3 is made up of 14 amino acids. Looked up from germline, CDR1 is SGHTA and CDR2 is FQGNSA. CDR3 nucleotides: TGTGCCAGCAGCTTAGTACAGGGGGCAAATGAGCAGTTCTTC. The encoded protein is CASSLVQGANEQFF.

The rearrangement links TRBV10-2 to TRBJ2-3; 7 bases are shared with TRBD2. CDR1 is WSHSY, CDR2 SAAADI, per germline. The CDR3 is made up of 14 amino acids. The V gene end was trimmed by 7 bases and the J gene end by 5 bases; junction bases not matched to a gene: 9. In nucleotides, the CDR3 is TGCGCCAGCATGCCTAGCGGAGGGGAAGATACGCAGTATTTT. It translates to CASMPSGGEDTQYF.

This chain links TRBV4-1 with TRBJ1-5; D possibly corresponds to TRBD1 (6 bases). CDR3 size: 14 residues. The V gene lost 1 base and the J gene lost 7 bases, with 11 bases spanning the gap. The germline V gene has CDR1 MGHRA and CDR2 YSYEKL. CDR3 amino acids: CASSQVGGVQPQHF. CDR3 in DNA: TGCGCCAGCAGCCAAGTTGGGGGCGTACAGCCCCAGCATTTT.

V and J are TRBV5-1 and TRBJ1-3; 7 bases align to TRBD1. This CDR3 spans 16 amino acids. Losses at the gene ends were 0 bases for V and 6 bases for J; bases not matched to a gene: 9. From germline, CDR1 is SGHRS and CDR2 YFSETQ. The CDR3 DNA is TGCGCCAGCAGCTTGGGGACGACAGGGTCGGAAAACACCATATATTTT. Its protein is CASSLGTTGSENTIYF.

The table lists this clone with a few counts. The CDR3 spells CASSQYGTGGPRRSPLHF. The CDR3 DNA reads TGCGCCAGCAGCCAATACGGGACAGGGGGCCCGAGGAGGTCACCCCTCCACTTT. This chain uses TRBV4-1 with TRBJ1-6; 12 positions agree with TRBD1. Germline-derived CDR1 and CDR2 are MGHRA and YSYEKL. The CDR3 covers 18 residues. The V and J ends lost 2 bases and 10 bases, in that order; junction bases with no gene match: 12.

This chain links TRBV30 with TRBJ2-3; no clear D. The length of the CDR3 is 15 residues. V was trimmed by 0 bases and J by 0 bases, leaving 10 bases between them. Per germline, CDR1 GTSNPN and CDR2 SVGIG (reference sequence). Here the CDR3 DNA reads TGTGCCTGGAGTGTACTTGATCGGAGCACAGATACGCAGTATTTT. Amino acid sequence: CAWSVLDRSTDTQYF.

The gene calls are TRBV4-1 and TRBJ2-3; 8 nucleotides agree with TRBD2. The length of the CDR3 is 17 residues. Germline-derived CDR1 and CDR2 are MGHRA and YSYEKL. Trimming at V came to 1 base and at J to 6 bases, leaving 12 bases not matched to a gene. CDR3 region: CASSQVAGQMRGDTQYF. The CDR3 DNA reads TGCGCCAGCAGCCAAGTAGCGGGGCAAATGAGGGGGGATACGCAGTATTTT.

The chain is built from TRBV5-1 and TRBJ1-3, with 8 bases that match TRBD1. CDR3 size: 15 residues. Trimming removed 5 bases from V and 2 bases from J; junction bases left unmatched: 6. Germline CDR1 is SGHRS and CDR2 is YFSETQ. The chain's CDR3 is CASSKDRATGNTIYF. CDR3 DNA sequence: TGCGCCAGCAGTAAGGACAGGGCTACTGGAAACACCATATATTTT.

The gene calls are TRBV23-1 and TRBJ1-5, with D possibly matching TRBD1 (5 bases). TRBV23-1 is given ORF status, its function remaining uncertain. The CDR3 contains 16 residues. Trimming took 4 bases from V and 7 from J, leaving 20 bases between them. CDR3 sequence: CASSRDARPRGQPQHF. In nucleotides, the CDR3 is TGCGCCAGCAGTCGCGACGCCCGTCCCCGGGGGCAGCCCCAGCATTTT.

This rearrangement joins TRBV7-9 to TRBJ1-1; unclear D gene. The germline CDR1 and CDR2 sequences are SEHNR and FQNEAQ (reference sequence). CDR3 size: 14 residues. V was trimmed by 5 bases and J by 4 bases, leaving 14 bases between them. The CDR3, as DNA: TGTGCCAGCAGCCCCTTAACCTATCTCACTGAAGCTTTCTTT. It translates to CASSPLTYLTEAFF.

The chain has TRBV27 and TRBJ2-3, with unresolved D. The V end was cut by 2 bases, the J end by 2 bases, with 11 bases between. Germline lookup yields CDR1 MNHEY and CDR2 SMNVEV (reference sequence). CDR3 length: 15 residues. CDR3: CASSLTLQVTDTQYF. CDR3 DNA: TGTGCCAGCAGTTTAACCCTGCAGGTCACAGATACGCAGTATTTT.

This clone was counted ten times or more. CDR3 DNA sequence: TGTGCCAGCAGCGTAGAGGGAGCGGGAGGTTACACAGATACGCAGTATTTT. It translates to CASSVEGAGGYTDTQYF. The chain uses TRBV9 and TRBJ2-3; 9 positions agree with TRBD2. Trimming cost V 0 bases and J 2 bases; bases outside gene matches: 7. There are 17 residues in the CDR3. The germline V gene has CDR1 SGDLS and CDR2 YYNGEE.

The CDR3 nucleotides are TGTGCCAGCAGTTCTCTCCCGACTCTCAGCACTGAAGCTTTCTTT. Protein product: CASSSLPTLSTEAFF. The chain links TRBV27 to TRBJ1-1; D gene unclear. The germline V and J ends were trimmed by 4 bases and 4 bases, with 16 bases remaining between them. Germline loops: CDR1 MNHEY, CDR2 SMNVEV (reference sequence). The CDR3 consists of 15 residues.

V gene TRBV27 combines with J gene TRBJ1-2; D gene ambiguous. Deletions cut 4 bases from V and 0 bases from J, with 12 bases between. Germline CDR1 and CDR2: MNHEY and SMNVEV (reference sequence). The CDR3 loop spans 15 amino acids. CDR3 loop: CASSSGSRSNYGYTF. DNA of the CDR3: TGTGCCAGCAGTTCCGGGTCCCGCTCTAACTATGGCTACACCTTC.

This chain joins TRBV4-1 and TRBJ2-3; perhaps TRBD2 as D (5 bases). This CDR3 comprises 18 residues. The V gene lost 4 bases and the J gene lost 0 bases, with 20 bases spanning the gap. CDR1 is MGHRA and CDR2 is YSYEKL in the germline V gene. The CDR3 nucleotides read TGCGCCAGCAGCCCCGGGAAGGGTTTAGGCAGGAGCACAGATACGCAGTATTTT. Residues: CASSPGKGLGRSTDTQYF.

This clone occurred a few times. This rearrangement joins TRBV15 to TRBJ1-6; D remains ambiguous. The CDR3 extends over 13 amino acids. CDR1 is LNHNV and CDR2 is YYDKDF in the germline V gene (reference sequence). Trimming cost V 3 bases and J 5 bases, with 5 bases left between them. The CDR3 coding sequence is TGTGCCACCAGCAGGGAGCATAATTCACCCCTCCACTTT. Its protein product is CATSREHNSPLHF.